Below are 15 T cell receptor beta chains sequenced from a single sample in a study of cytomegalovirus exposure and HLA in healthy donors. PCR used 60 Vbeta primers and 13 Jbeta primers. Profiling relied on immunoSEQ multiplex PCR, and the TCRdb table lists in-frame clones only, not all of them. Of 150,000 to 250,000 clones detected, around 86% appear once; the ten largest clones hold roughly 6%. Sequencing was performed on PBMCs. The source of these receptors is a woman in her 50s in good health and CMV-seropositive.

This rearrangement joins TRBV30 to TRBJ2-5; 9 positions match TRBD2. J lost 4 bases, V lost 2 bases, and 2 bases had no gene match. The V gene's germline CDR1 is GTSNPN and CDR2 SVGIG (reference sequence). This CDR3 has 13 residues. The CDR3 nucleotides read TGTGCCTGGAGTAGCGGGAGGAGAGAGACCCAGTACTTC. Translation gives CAWSSGRRETQYF.

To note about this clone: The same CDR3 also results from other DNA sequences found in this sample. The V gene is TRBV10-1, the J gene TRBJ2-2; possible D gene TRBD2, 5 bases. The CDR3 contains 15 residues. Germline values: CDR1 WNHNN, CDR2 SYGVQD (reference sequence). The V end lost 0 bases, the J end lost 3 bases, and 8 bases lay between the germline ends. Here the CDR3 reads CASSESGRDTGELFF. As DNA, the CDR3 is TGCGCCAGCAGTGAGTCAGGGCGGGACACCGGGGAGCTGTTTTTT.

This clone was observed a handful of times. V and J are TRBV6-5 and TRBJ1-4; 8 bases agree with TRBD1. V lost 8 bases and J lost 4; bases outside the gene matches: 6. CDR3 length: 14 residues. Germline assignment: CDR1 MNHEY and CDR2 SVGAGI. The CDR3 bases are TGTGCCAGCGGCACAGGGGGGGGTAATGAAAAACTGTTTTTT. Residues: CASGTGGGNEKLFF.

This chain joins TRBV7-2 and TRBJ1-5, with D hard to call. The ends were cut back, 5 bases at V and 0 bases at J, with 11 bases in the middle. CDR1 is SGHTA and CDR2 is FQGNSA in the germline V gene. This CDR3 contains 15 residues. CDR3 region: CASSPSPHSNQPQHF. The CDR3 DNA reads TGTGCCAGCAGCCCGTCGCCACATAGCAATCAGCCCCAGCATTTT.

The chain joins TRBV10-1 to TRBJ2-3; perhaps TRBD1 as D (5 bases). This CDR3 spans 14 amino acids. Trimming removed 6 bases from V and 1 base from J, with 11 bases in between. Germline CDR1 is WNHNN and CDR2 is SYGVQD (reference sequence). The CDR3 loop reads CASSARQRTDTQYF. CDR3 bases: TGCGCCAGCAGCGCCCGACAGCGCACAGATACGCAGTATTTT.

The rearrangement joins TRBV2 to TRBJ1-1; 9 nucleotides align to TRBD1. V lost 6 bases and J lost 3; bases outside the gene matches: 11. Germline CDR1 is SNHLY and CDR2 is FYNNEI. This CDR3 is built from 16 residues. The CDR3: CASSTTGGVGDTEAFF. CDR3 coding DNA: TGTGCCAGCAGCACGACAGGGGGGGTCGGCGACACTGAAGCTTTCTTT.

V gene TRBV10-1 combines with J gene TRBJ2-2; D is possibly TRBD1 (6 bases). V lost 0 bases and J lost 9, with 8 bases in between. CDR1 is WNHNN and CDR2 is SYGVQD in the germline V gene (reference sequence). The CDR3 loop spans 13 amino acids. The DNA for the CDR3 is TGCGCCAGCAGTGAGTCTGGGGGCTGGGAGCTGTTTTTT. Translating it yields CASSESGGWELFF.

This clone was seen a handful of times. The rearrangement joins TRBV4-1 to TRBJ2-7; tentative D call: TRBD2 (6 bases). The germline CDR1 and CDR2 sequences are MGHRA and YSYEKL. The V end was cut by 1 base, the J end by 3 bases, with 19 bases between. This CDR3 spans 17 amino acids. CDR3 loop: CASSQGGPGVSGYEQYF. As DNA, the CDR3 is TGCGCCAGCAGCCAAGGGGGTCCGGGGGTAAGTGGCTACGAGCAGTACTTC.

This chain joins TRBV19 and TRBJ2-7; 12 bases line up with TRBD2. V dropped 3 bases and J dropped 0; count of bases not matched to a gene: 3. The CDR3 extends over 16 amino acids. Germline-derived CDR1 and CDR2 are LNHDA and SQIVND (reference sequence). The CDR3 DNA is TGTGCCAGTAGTATCCGACTAGCGGGAGCCTCCTACGAGCAGTACTTC. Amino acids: CASSIRLAGASYEQYF.

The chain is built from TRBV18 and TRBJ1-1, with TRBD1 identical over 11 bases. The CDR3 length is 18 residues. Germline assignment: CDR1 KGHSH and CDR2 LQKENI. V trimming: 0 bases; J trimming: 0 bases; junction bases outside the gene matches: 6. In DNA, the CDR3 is TGTGCCAGCTCACCACCGATTGGACAGGGGGCAATGAACACTGAAGCTTTCTTT. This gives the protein CASSPPIGQGAMNTEAFF. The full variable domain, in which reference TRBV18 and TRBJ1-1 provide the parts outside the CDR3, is NAGVMQNPRHLVRRRGQEARLRCSPMKGHSHVYWYRQLPEEGLKFMVYLQKENIIDESGMPKERFSAEFPKEGPSILRIQQVVRGDSAAYFCASSPPIGQGAMNTEAFFGQGTRLTVV.

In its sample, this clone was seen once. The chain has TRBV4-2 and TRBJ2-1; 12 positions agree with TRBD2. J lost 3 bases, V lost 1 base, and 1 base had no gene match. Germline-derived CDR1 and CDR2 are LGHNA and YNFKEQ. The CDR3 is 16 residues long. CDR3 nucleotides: TGTGCCAGCAGCCAAGGGACTAGCGGGGACTACAATGAGCAGTTCTTC. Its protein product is CASSQGTSGDYNEQFF.

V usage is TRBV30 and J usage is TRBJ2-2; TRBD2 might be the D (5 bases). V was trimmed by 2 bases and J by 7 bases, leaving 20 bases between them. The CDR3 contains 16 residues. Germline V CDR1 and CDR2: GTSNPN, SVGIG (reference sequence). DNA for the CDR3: TGTGCCTGGAGTCAGAGGACTGTTACCCGAGGCGGGGAGCTGTTTTTT. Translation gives CAWSQRTVTRGGELFF.

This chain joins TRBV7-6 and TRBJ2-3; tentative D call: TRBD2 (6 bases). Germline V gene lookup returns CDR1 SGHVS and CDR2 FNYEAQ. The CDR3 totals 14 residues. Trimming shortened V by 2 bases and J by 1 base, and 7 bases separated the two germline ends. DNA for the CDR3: TGTGCCAGCAGCTTAACGGGGGGCACAGATACGCAGTATTTT. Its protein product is CASSLTGGTDTQYF.

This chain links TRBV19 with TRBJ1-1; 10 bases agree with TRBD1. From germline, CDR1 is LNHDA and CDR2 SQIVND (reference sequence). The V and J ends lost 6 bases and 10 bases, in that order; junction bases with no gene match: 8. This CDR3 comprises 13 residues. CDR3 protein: CASRTGQGEGAFF. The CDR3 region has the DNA TGTGCCAGTAGGACCGGACAGGGGGAAGGAGCTTTCTTT.

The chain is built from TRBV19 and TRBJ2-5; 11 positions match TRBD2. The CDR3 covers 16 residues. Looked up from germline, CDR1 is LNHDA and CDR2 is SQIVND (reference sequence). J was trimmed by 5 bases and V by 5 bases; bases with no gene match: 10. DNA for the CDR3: TGTGCCAGTAGTCTTAGCGGGGGGGCCCGCTCCGAGACCCAGTACTTC. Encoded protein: CASSLSGGARSETQYF.